This TCR beta chain was obtained from a study of memory CD4+ T cells and cytomegalovirus serostatus. Study-wide results and caveats: Suggested: most of the CMV-linked TCR signature lies in CD4+ memory cells. 67 of 164 known CMV-associated TCRbeta sequences appeared in CD4+ memory.

Single viable CD3+CD4+CD8-CD45RO+ cells were sorted as the memory CD4+ T cells. As to this clone: Its antigen remains unidentified.

The authors' processing: Out-of-frame sequences were removed, leaving 2 million to 2.5 million distinct TCRbeta sequences. Produced via immunoSEQ multiplex PCR; TCRdb's table is partial and in-frame only. V and J calls and clone size are given by that table; D and trimming were obtained from the DNA. The data show 56,000 or so clones, 70% to 80% seen once. V lost 4 bases to trimming and J lost 0 bases; unmatched junction nucleotides: 6. This CDR3 is built from 15 residues. Per germline, CDR1 SGHNT and CDR2 YYREEE (reference sequence). The sample was memory CD4+ T cells from blood. The TCR was taken from an adult in good health and CMV-seronegative. The chain joins TRBV5-4 to TRBJ2-7; TRBD2 matches at 8 bases. CDR3 coding DNA: TGTGCCAGCAGCCGGGAGGGAGGAAGCTCCTACGAGCAGTACTTC. Encoded protein: CASSREGGSSYEQYF.